A selection of T cell receptor beta chains follows, all from one sample in a study of T cell responses to AZD1222 COVID-19 vaccine. The assay was immunoSEQ multiplex PCR, and TCRdb's table has in-frame clones only and misses some. The sample includes some 91,000 clones, around 90% of them seen just once. The specimen comprised peripheral blood, sampled on day 0 of AZD1222 vaccination. These TCRs come from an adult in good health. Each CDR3 is given with its conserved first and last residue. A D gene is named only where the DNA matches it firmly. Clone size appears in some rows only: once, few, many, or a class for an expanded clone.

j_gene	d_gene	v_gene	abundance	CDR3aa	CDR3nt
TRBJ1-1	-	TRBV11-1	-	CASSRTDLNTEAFF	TGTGCCAGCAGCCGGACAGACTTAAACACTGAAGCTTTCTTT
TRBJ2-1	-	TRBV7-2	-	CASSPTIGGYNEQFF	TGTGCCAGCAGCCCGACAATCGGAGGCTACAATGAGCAGTTCTTC
TRBJ2-1	-	TRBV5-8	-	CASSPTGWGYNEQFF	TGTGCCAGCAGCCCCACAGGATGGGGCTACAATGAGCAGTTCTTC
TRBJ2-7	TRBD1	TRBV6-1	medium-sized	CASSEVSGTGGEEQYF	TGTGCCAGCAGTGAAGTCTCCGGGACAGGGGGCGAGGAGCAGTACTTC
TRBJ1-1	-	TRBV11-2	-	CASSLTAGASNTEAFF	TGTGCCAGCAGCTTAACCGCGGGGGCCTCGAACACTGAAGCTTTCTTT
TRBJ2-7	-	TRBV7-2	once	CASSRRGNYEQYF	TGTGCCAGCAGCCGCCGCGGAAACTACGAGCAGTACTTC
TRBJ1-5	-	TRBV19	-	CASSINMGDQPQHF	TGTGCCAGTAGTATCAATATGGGGGATCAGCCCCAGCATTTT
TRBJ2-7	TRBD2	TRBV19	-	CASSTAGGRYEQYF	TGTGCCAGTAGTACCGCGGGGGGCAGGTACGAGCAGTACTTC
TRBJ2-7	TRBD1	TRBV19	-	CASSPRDRAGREQYF	TGTGCCAGTAGTCCCCGGGACAGGGCCGGGCGCGAGCAGTACTTC
TRBJ1-1	-	TRBV6-4	-	CASSEDSLNTEAFF	TGTGCCAGCAGTGAAGACAGTTTGAACACTGAAGCTTTCTTT
TRBJ1-3	TRBD1	TRBV7-8	-	CASSPSLGTGDGNTIYF	TGTGCCAGCAGCCCGAGTTTGGGGACAGGGGACGGAAACACCATATATTTT
TRBJ2-7	TRBD1	TRBV5-4	-	CASSSPQGADYEQYF	TGTGCCAGCAGTTCCCCCCAGGGGGCGGACTACGAGCAGTACTTC
TRBJ2-7	TRBD2	TRBV12-5	-	CASGLVNRLAGVYEQYF	TGTGCTAGTGGTTTGGTAAACAGACTAGCGGGAGTTTACGAGCAGTACTTC
TRBJ1-5	-	TRBV12-3/TRBV12-4	-	CASSPRGNQPQHF	TGTGCCAGCAGTCCGCGAGGAAATCAGCCCCAGCATTTT
TRBJ2-7	-	TRBV5-5	-	CASSLGGLGSYEQYF	TGTGCCAGCAGCCTTGGGGGGTTGGGGTCCTACGAGCAGTACTTC
TRBJ1-5	TRBD1	TRBV28	-	CASSSGQGFSQPQHF	TGTGCCAGCAGTTCCGGACAGGGATTTAGTCAGCCCCAGCATTTT
TRBJ1-4	-	TRBV4-1	-	CASSQDPHQENEKLFF	TGCGCCAGCAGCCAAGATCCGCACCAGGAGAATGAAAAACTGTTTTTT
TRBJ2-5	-	TRBV29-1	-	CSVAFEGSGETQYF	TGCAGCGTTGCCTTTGAGGGATCCGGAGAGACCCAGTACTTC
TRBJ2-7	-	TRBV18	-	CASSPPYGDEQYF	TGTGCCAGCTCACCACCGTATGGGGACGAGCAGTACTTC
TRBJ2-3	TRBD2	TRBV9	-	CASSVGLAGAGDTQYF	TGTGCCAGCAGCGTCGGTCTAGCGGGAGCGGGCGATACGCAGTATTTT
TRBJ1-2	-	TRBV7-6	-	CASSSLTGPRGYTF	TGTGCCAGCAGCTCCCTGACAGGCCCCAGGGGCTACACCTTC
TRBJ2-7	-	TRBV4-2	few	CASSQEVGYEQYF	TGTGCCAGCAGCCAAGAAGTGGGATACGAGCAGTACTTC
TRBJ2-1	TRBD2	TRBV29-1	-	CSVRAGGYNEQFF	TGCAGCGTTCGAGCGGGGGGCTACAATGAGCAGTTCTTC
TRBJ1-1	-	TRBV5-4	-	CASSLWVGTGNTEAFF	TGTGCCAGCAGCTTGTGGGTAGGGACGGGGAACACTGAAGCTTTCTTT
TRBJ2-1	-	TRBV12-3/TRBV12-4	-	CASSLVYNEQFF	TGTGCCAGCAGCCTAGTTTACAATGAGCAGTTCTTC
TRBJ2-3	TRBD2	TRBV5-4	-	CASSPGGGVADTQYF	TGTGCCAGCAGCCCCGGGGGGGGCGTGGCAGATACGCAGTATTTT
TRBJ1-2	-	TRBV7-9	-	CASSPGWSIANYGYTF	TGTGCCAGCAGCCCGGGGTGGTCCATAGCTAACTATGGCTACACCTTC
TRBJ1-6	-	TRBV4-2	-	CASSSGQGRNSPLHF	TGTGCCAGCAGCTCGGGTCAGGGGCGAAATTCACCCCTCCACTTT
TRBJ2-1	TRBD1	TRBV7-3	-	CASSLSRTGNNEQFF	TGTGCCAGCAGCTTATCCAGGACAGGGAACAATGAGCAGTTCTTC
TRBJ2-2	TRBD1	TRBV5-4	-	CASSPTGKSITGELFF	TGTGCCAGCAGCCCGACAGGGAAATCGATCACCGGGGAGCTGTTTTTT
TRBJ1-1	TRBD1	TRBV5-1	-	CASSLQGVGTEAFF	TGCGCCAGCAGCTTGCAGGGGGTTGGCACTGAAGCTTTCTTT
TRBJ2-2	TRBD2	TRBV7-9	-	CASSLSGRDTGELFF	TGTGCCAGCAGCTTAAGCGGGAGGGACACCGGGGAGCTGTTTTTT
TRBJ1-1	-	TRBV12-3/TRBV12-4	few	CASSFGRNTEAFF	TGTGCCAGCAGTTTCGGGAGGAACACTGAAGCTTTCTTT
TRBJ1-3	-	TRBV28	-	CASSFTGNTIYF	TGTGCCAGCAGTTTCACTGGAAACACCATATATTTT
TRBJ2-2	-	TRBV9	-	CASSTSHLGNTGELFF	TGTGCCAGCAGCACCAGTCACCTGGGGAACACCGGGGAGCTGTTTTTT
TRBJ1-3	TRBD1	TRBV13	-	CASSLDRATGNTIYF	TGTGCCAGCAGCCTCGACAGGGCAACTGGAAACACCATATATTTT
TRBJ1-2	-	TRBV12-3/TRBV12-4	few	CASSSGNYGYTF	TGTGCCAGCAGTTCAGGAAACTATGGCTACACCTTC
TRBJ2-1	TRBD2	TRBV7-2	-	CASSIRGGSYNEQFF	TGTGCCAGCAGCATCCGGGGGGGCTCCTACAATGAGCAGTTCTTC
TRBJ1-2	-	TRBV29-1	-	CSVDSTGNLPYYGYTF	TGCAGCGTTGACTCAACAGGAAATCTTCCCTACTATGGCTACACCTTC
TRBJ2-5	TRBD1	TRBV7-6	-	CASSLGQGETQYF	TGTGCCAGCAGCTTAGGACAGGGAGAGACCCAGTACTTC
TRBJ1-2	-	TRBV6-5	once	CASSYSRGSYGYTF	TGTGCCAGCAGTTATTCGAGGGGGTCCTATGGCTACACCTTC
TRBJ1-5	-	TRBV10-3	-	CAISESASQPQHF	TGTGCCATCAGTGAGTCGGCCTCTCAGCCCCAGCATTTT
TRBJ2-4	TRBD1	TRBV18	-	CASSPFQDRFGENIQYF	TGTGCCAGCTCACCTTTTCAGGACAGGTTTGGGGAAAACATTCAGTACTTC
TRBJ1-2	-	TRBV3-1/TRBV3-2	-	CASSPGGEREDGYTF	TGTGCCAGCAGCCCCGGGGGGGAAAGGGAGGATGGCTACACCTTC
TRBJ1-5	-	TRBV19	-	CASSMEGNQPQHF	TGTGCCAGTAGTATGGAGGGCAATCAGCCCCAGCATTTT
TRBJ2-2	-	TRBV12-3/TRBV12-4	once	CASSLTSTGELFF	TGTGCCAGCAGTTTAACCTCCACCGGGGAGCTGTTTTTT
TRBJ2-2	-	TRBV7-2	-	CASSLGQFTGELFF	TGTGCCAGCAGCTTAGGACAGTTCACCGGGGAGCTGTTTTTT
TRBJ2-2	-	TRBV4-3	-	CASSQGQGSDTGELFF	TGCGCCAGCAGCCAAGGCCAGGGTTCGGACACCGGGGAGCTGTTTTTT
TRBJ1-1	-	TRBV11-3	-	CASSLGQSNTEAFF	TGTGCCAGCAGCTTAGGACAATCGAACACTGAAGCTTTCTTT